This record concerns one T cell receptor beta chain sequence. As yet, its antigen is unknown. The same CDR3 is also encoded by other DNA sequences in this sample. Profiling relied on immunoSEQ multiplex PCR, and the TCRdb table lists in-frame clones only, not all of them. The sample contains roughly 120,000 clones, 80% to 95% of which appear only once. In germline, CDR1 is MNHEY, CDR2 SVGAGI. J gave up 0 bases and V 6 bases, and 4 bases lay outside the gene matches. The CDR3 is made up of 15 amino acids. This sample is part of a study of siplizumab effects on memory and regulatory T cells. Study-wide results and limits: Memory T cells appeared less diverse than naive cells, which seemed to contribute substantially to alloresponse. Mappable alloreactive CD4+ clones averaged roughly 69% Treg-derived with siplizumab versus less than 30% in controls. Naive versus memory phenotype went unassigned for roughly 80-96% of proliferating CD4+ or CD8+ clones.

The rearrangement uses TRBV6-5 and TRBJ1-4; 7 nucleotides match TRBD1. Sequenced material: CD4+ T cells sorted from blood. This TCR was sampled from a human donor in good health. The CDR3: CASSRDSPTNEKLFF. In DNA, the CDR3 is TGTGCCAGCAGCCGGGACAGCCCAACTAATGAAAAACTGTTTTTT.